Each of the 27 T cell receptor beta chains below was sequenced from the same sample in a study of blood T cell repertoires in COVID-19. Sequencing was performed with immunoSEQ multiplex PCR; in TCRdb, only in-frame clones are kept and a portion is missing. This table has more than 200,000 clones, about nine tenths appearing once. Sequences were obtained from peripheral blood. Receptor source: a man aged 50 to 59 with COVID-19, enrolled during active disease.

The chain is built from TRBV6-5 and TRBJ1-2; D is possibly TRBD1 (6 bases). The CDR3 loop spans 13 amino acids. Trimming stripped 5 bases from V and 8 bases from J, with 15 bases between. CDR1 MNHEY and CDR2 SVGAGI come from the germline V gene. The CDR3 sequence is CASSRYAGDGYTF. In nucleotides, the CDR3 is TGTGCCAGCAGTCGGTATGCAGGGGACGGCTACACCTTC.

The V and J genes are TRBV27 and TRBJ1-5; 9 bases are shared with TRBD1. The CDR3 is 14 residues long. Germline CDR1 reads MNHEY; CDR2 reads SMNVEV (reference sequence). The ends lost 5 bases at V and 7 bases at J; junction bases unmatched: 6. The CDR3 nucleotides are TGTGCCAGCAGTCAAACAGGGGGCCGGCAGCCCCAGCATTTT. This translates into CASSQTGGRQPQHF.

The chain recombines TRBV3-1 (or the pseudogene TRBV3-2) with TRBJ2-1, with TRBD2 matching over 14 bases. Unmatched junction bases numbered 8, after V lost 1 base and J lost 9 bases. Germline V CDR1 and CDR2: LGHDT, YNNKEL (reference sequence). The CDR3 loop spans 17 amino acids. CDR3 in DNA: TGTGCCAGCAGCCAAGTAGCCGGGACTAGCGGGAGTGTTGAGCAGTTCTTC. This encodes CASSQVAGTSGSVEQFF.

V usage is TRBV27 and J usage is TRBJ2-7; D is perhaps TRBD2 (7 bases). The CDR3 spans 14 residues. Germline values: CDR1 MNHEY, CDR2 SMNVEV (reference sequence). With 10 bases removed from V and 0 bases from J, the gap between germline ends came to 16 bases. CDR3 in DNA: TGTGCCACCCAGAGGGGGGAGGGCTCCTACGAGCAGTACTTC. Translating it yields CATQRGEGSYEQYF.

The J gene is TRBJ2-7, the V gene TRBV4-2, with TRBD1 matching 10 bases. Germline lookup yields CDR1 LGHNA and CDR2 YNFKEQ. This CDR3 region has 13 residues. Losses at the gene ends were 8 bases for V and 5 bases for J; bases not matched to a gene: 6. In DNA, the CDR3 is TGTGCCAGCGGGGGGACAGGGGTGAACGAGCAGTACTTC. Its protein product is CASGGTGVNEQYF.

This clone was seen more than once but under ten times. Here the CDR3 DNA reads TGTGCCATCAGTGAGCCCAAGACAGGGAACACTGAAGCTTTCTTT. It translates to CAISEPKTGNTEAFF. The rearrangement links TRBV10-3 to TRBJ1-1, with a possible D match to TRBD1 (6 bases). V lost 2 bases and J lost 1, with 11 bases in between. The CDR3 sequence is 15 residues long. Germline-derived CDR1 and CDR2 are ENHRY and SYGVKD.

This rearrangement joins TRBV5-1 to TRBJ2-2; 11 bases are a match to TRBD1. Germline CDR1 is SGHRS and CDR2 is YFSETQ. The CDR3 is 15 amino acids. The junction had 4 bases not matched to a gene; V was cut back by 3 bases and J by 6 bases. The CDR3 DNA reads as TGCGCCAGCAGCTCGGGACAGGGGGGCCCCGGGGAGCTGTTTTTT. Encoded protein: CASSSGQGGPGELFF.

The chain has TRBV7-9 and TRBJ1-4; perhaps TRBD1 as D (6 bases). The CDR3 loop spans 15 amino acids. Germline V gene data show CDR1 as SEHNR and CDR2 as FQNEAQ (reference sequence). V lost 5 bases and J lost 3, with 13 bases in between. Here the CDR3 reads CASSTKQGANEKLFF. CDR3 DNA sequence: TGTGCCAGCAGCACCAAACAGGGTGCTAATGAAAAACTGTTTTTT.

V usage is TRBV19 and J usage is TRBJ2-2; 7 bases fit TRBD1. The CDR3 extends over 14 amino acids. Germline loops: CDR1 LNHDA, CDR2 SQIVND (reference sequence). The trim removed 8 bases at V and 3 bases at J, leaving 6 bases unmatched. CDR3 sequence: CASHRGAYTGELFF. The CDR3 coding sequence is TGTGCCAGTCACAGGGGCGCTTACACCGGGGAGCTGTTTTTT.

The rearrangement joins TRBV6-5 to TRBJ2-5, with D possibly matching TRBD1 (5 bases). Trimming shortened V by 7 bases and J by 3 bases, and 15 bases separated the two germline ends. The CDR3 is 14 amino acids. Germline CDR1 reads MNHEY; CDR2 reads SVGAGI. CDR3 region: CASTPRGREETQYF. CDR3 DNA sequence: TGTGCCAGCACCCCTAGGGGCCGAGAAGAGACCCAGTACTTC.

This chain joins TRBV5-1 and TRBJ2-7; 12 nucleotides line up with TRBD2. The CDR3 is 15 residues long. V trimming: 4 bases; J trimming: 2 bases; junction bases outside the gene matches: 4. Looked up from germline, CDR1 is SGHRS and CDR2 is YFSETQ. This CDR3 is CASSKTSGGTYEQYF. CDR3 in DNA: TGCGCCAGCAGCAAAACTAGCGGGGGGACCTACGAGCAGTACTTC.

Only a few counts were recorded for this clone. The V and J genes are TRBV18 and TRBJ2-7; D unresolved. V lost 2 bases, J lost 2 bases, and 4 bases lay in between. The CDR3 totals 12 residues. The germline V gene encodes CDR1 KGHSH and CDR2 LQKENI. The CDR3 region is CASSPSAYEQYF. The CDR3 DNA reads as TGTGCCAGCTCACCATCAGCCTACGAGCAGTACTTC. The variable domain in full, completed from reference TRBV18 and TRBJ2-7, reads NAGVMQNPRHLVRRRGQEARLRCSPMKGHSHVYWYRQLPEEGLKFMVYLQKENIIDESGMPKERFSAEFPKEGPSILRIQQVVRGDSAAYFCASSPSAYEQYFGPGTRLTVT.

V usage is TRBV29-1 and J usage is TRBJ2-1; perhaps TRBD1 as D (7 bases). This CDR3 has 12 amino acids. Germline CDR1 is SQVTM and CDR2 is ANQGSEA. V was pared by 3 bases and J by 15 bases, with 18 bases between. CDR3 loop: CSVELATGTGFF. The DNA for the CDR3 is TGCAGCGTTGAGTTGGCGACAGGGACTGGGTTCTTC.

This chain uses TRBV19 with TRBJ2-3, with D unresolved. The CDR3 is 14 amino acids. Germline V gives CDR1 LNHDA, CDR2 SQIVND (reference sequence). V was pared by 6 bases and J by 0 bases, with 10 bases between. The CDR3 loop reads CASRKMSSTDTQYF. The DNA of the CDR3 is TGTGCCAGTAGAAAAATGTCTAGCACAGATACGCAGTATTTT.

The chain employs TRBV9 and TRBJ2-2; 8 bases match TRBD2. Germline V gene sequence: CDR1 SGDLS, CDR2 YYNGEE. The CDR3 runs 19 residues. After removal of 2 bases from V and 5 bases from J, the junction contained 17 bases not matched to a gene. The DNA of the CDR3 is TGTGCCAGCAGCGTCGGGCCCTTTGGAAGCGGGGGTAAAACCGGGGAGCTGTTTTTT. Amino acid sequence: CASSVGPFGSGGKTGELFF.

V is TRBV3-1 (or the pseudogene TRBV3-2) and J is TRBJ1-2; 9 bases match TRBD1. Germline CDR1 LGHDT, CDR2 YNNKEL (reference sequence). Unmatched junction bases numbered 0, after V lost 4 bases and J lost 3 bases. The CDR3 covers 13 residues. In DNA, the CDR3 is TGTGCCAGCAGCCGGGACAGGGACTATGGCTACACCTTC. This translates into CASSRDRDYGYTF.

In this sample, this clone turned up a few times. This rearrangement joins TRBV6-6 to TRBJ2-1; D gene uncertain. V was trimmed by 5 bases and J by 4 bases, leaving 6 bases between them. The germline CDR1 and CDR2 sequences are MNHNY and SVGAGI (reference sequence). This CDR3 contains 12 residues. This CDR3 reads CASSGSYNEQFF. The CDR3 coding sequence is TGTGCCAGCAGTGGCTCATACAATGAGCAGTTCTTC.

V and J are TRBV6-2 or TRBV6-3 and TRBJ1-6; D is possibly TRBD1 (5 bases). Germline V gene data show CDR1 as MNHEY and CDR2 as SVGEGT. The germline V and J ends were trimmed by 0 bases and 2 bases, with 17 bases remaining between them. The CDR3 sequence is 19 residues long. The CDR3, as DNA: TGTGCCAGCAGTTACTCGGGCCAGGGTTTCGTGGCCTATAATTCACCCCTCCACTTT. Residues: CASSYSGQGFVAYNSPLHF.

The genes are TRBV11-2 and TRBJ2-5; D gene ambiguous. Deletions cut 1 base from V and 6 bases from J, with 12 bases between. The CDR3 has 14 residues. Germline lookup yields CDR1 SGHAT and CDR2 FQNNGV. The CDR3 is CASSLGQVSKTQYF. The CDR3 nucleotides read TGTGCCAGCAGCTTAGGCCAGGTATCTAAGACCCAGTACTTC.

The V call is TRBV18, the J call TRBJ1-1; D possibly corresponds to TRBD1 (5 bases). The germline V gene encodes CDR1 KGHSH and CDR2 LQKENI. Deletions cut 5 bases from V and 2 bases from J, with 9 bases between. CDR3 size: 13 residues. The CDR3 coding sequence is TGTGCCAGCTCAATCCAGGGTAACACTGAAGCTTTCTTT. It specifies CASSIQGNTEAFF.

This chain connects TRBV5-6 to TRBJ2-2; 9 nucleotides agree with TRBD1. Looked up from germline, CDR1 is SGHDT and CDR2 is YYEEEE. CDR3 length: 16 amino acids. After removal of 4 bases from V and 5 bases from J, the junction contained 9 bases not matched to a gene. The CDR3 nucleotides read TGTGCCAGCAGCCAGGACAGGGGTTCGGGGACCGGGGAGCTGTTTTTT. This codes for CASSQDRGSGTGELFF.

This chain connects TRBV18 to TRBJ2-7; 12 bases are shared with TRBD2. The CDR3 sequence is 15 residues long. Trimming cost V 5 bases and J 3 bases; bases outside gene matches: 5. The germline gives CDR1 KGHSH, CDR2 LQKENI. As DNA, the CDR3 is TGTGCCAGCTCAGAGACTAGCGGGAGATTCTACGAGCAGTACTTC. Amino acid sequence: CASSETSGRFYEQYF.

J is TRBJ2-2 and V is TRBV29-1, with TRBD2 matching over 11 bases. Germline values: CDR1 SQVTM, CDR2 ANQGSEA. The CDR3 spans 15 residues. The V gene end was trimmed by 6 bases and the J gene end by 5 bases; junction bases not matched to a gene: 8. CDR3 nucleotides: TGCAGCGTGGGGACTAGCGGAGCTGAAACCGGGGAGCTGTTTTTT. Its protein is CSVGTSGAETGELFF.

This clone has a single count. The chain is built from TRBV5-1 and TRBJ2-5; the match to TRBD1 covers 7 bases. The CDR3 spans 13 residues. Per the germline V gene, CDR1 is SGHRS and CDR2 is YFSETQ. V trimming: 4 bases; J trimming: 3 bases; junction bases outside the gene matches: 3. The CDR3 region is CASSEGTEETQYF. The CDR3 DNA is TGCGCCAGCAGCGAAGGGACAGAAGAGACCCAGTACTTC.

The chain carries TRBV9 and TRBJ2-7, with D perhaps matching TRBD1 (6 bases). Germline V gives CDR1 SGDLS, CDR2 YYNGEE. This CDR3 comprises 17 residues. V gave up 4 bases and J gave up 7 bases, with 27 bases separating them. This CDR3 reads CASSPPGFGGGFTEQYF. The CDR3 DNA reads TGTGCCAGCAGCCCTCCGGGTTTTGGGGGCGGCTTTACGGAGCAGTACTTC.

V usage is TRBV5-1 and J usage is TRBJ2-1; D is possibly TRBD2 (5 bases). In germline, CDR1 is SGHRS, CDR2 YFSETQ. V lost 0 bases and J lost 3, with 16 bases in between. The CDR3 runs 17 residues. The chain's CDR3 is CASSLEAYPRVYNEQFF. CDR3 nucleotide sequence: TGCGCCAGCAGCTTGGAAGCTTATCCGAGGGTCTACAATGAGCAGTTCTTC.

This chain connects TRBV7-9 to TRBJ2-1; maybe TRBD1 (5 bases). CDR1 is SEHNR and CDR2 is FQNEAQ in the germline V gene (reference sequence). V was clipped by 5 bases and J by 8 bases, with 13 bases between them. The CDR3 has 13 residues. The CDR3 reads CASSPGLIDEQFF. CDR3 DNA: TGTGCCAGCAGCCCAGGGTTGATCGATGAGCAGTTCTTC.